Each of the 8 T cell receptor beta chains below was sequenced from the same sample in a study of vaccination effects on CD4 cells after COVID-19. CD4+ T cells specific for antigen were expanded with viral peptide pools by the ViraFEST assay before sequencing. Subsequent to less than twelve days of culture, CD4+ T cells were isolated. All study participants received two doses of BNT162b2 or mRNA-1273 vaccine. Their cognate antigens are unknown. Sequencing used immunoSEQ multiplex PCR; TCRdb keeps in-frame clones, though not all of them. The sample has fewer than 40,000 clones; around four fifths are singletons. Sequencing was performed on CD4+ T cells from PBMCs cultured with HCoV-NL63 spike peptides, taken after COVID-19 vaccination. The source of these receptors is a human donor who received a COVID-19 vaccine. Some clones in this sample may be carry-over from other donors' samples.

V is TRBV28 and J is TRBJ2-1; 9 bases are shared with TRBD1. The CDR3 covers 16 residues. The V segment lost 4 bases and the J segment 9 bases; nucleotides outside the gene matches: 13. Germline-derived CDR1 and CDR2 are MDHEN and SYDVKM. The CDR3 protein is CASSSTGTGRLGEQFF. CDR3 bases: TGTGCCAGCAGTTCAACCGGGACAGGGAGATTAGGTGAGCAGTTCTTC.

The rearrangement uses TRBV27 and TRBJ2-5, with D possibly being TRBD2 (5 bases). CDR1 is MNHEY, CDR2 SMNVEV, per germline (reference sequence). The CDR3 runs to 15 residues. With 2 bases removed from V and 4 bases from J, the gap between germline ends came to 14 bases. The CDR3 DNA is TGTGCCAGCAGTTTACGAGGGTTTGGTCCAGAGACCCAGTACTTC. Protein sequence: CASSLRGFGPETQYF.

This rearrangement joins TRBV11-2 to TRBJ1-2, with D perhaps TRBD1 (5 bases). Per the germline V gene, CDR1 is SGHAT and CDR2 is FQNNGV. The V and J ends lost 5 bases and 4 bases respectively, with 14 bases between them. The CDR3 is 14 amino acids. The CDR3 loop is CASSPTGGGYGYTF. The CDR3 region has the DNA TGTGCCAGCAGCCCTACCGGGGGTGGCTATGGCTACACCTTC.

The chain joins TRBV10-3 to TRBJ1-3; 9 nucleotides match TRBD1. The ends lost 6 bases at V and 4 bases at J; junction bases unmatched: 7. Germline V gene data show CDR1 as ENHRY and CDR2 as SYGVKD. The CDR3 is 15 residues long. The CDR3 sequence is CAIRSGTGRGNTIYF. In DNA, the CDR3 is TGTGCCATCAGATCGGGGACAGGGAGGGGAAACACCATATATTTT.

The rearrangement joins TRBV5-1 to TRBJ2-5, with 8 positions matching TRBD2. CDR3 length: 16 residues. Germline CDR1 is SGHRS and CDR2 is YFSETQ. With 1 base clipped from V and 2 bases from J, the junction kept 7 bases outside the gene matches. CDR3 nucleotide sequence: TGCGCCAGCAGCTTGTCGGGGAGCGGGGGACAAGAGACCCAGTACTTC. It translates to CASSLSGSGGQETQYF.

J is TRBJ1-6 and V is TRBV19, with 7 bases identical to TRBD1. V shed 2 bases and J 7 bases; nucleotides not matched to a gene: 8. There are 16 residues in the CDR3. Germline V gene lookup returns CDR1 LNHDA and CDR2 SQIVND (reference sequence). The CDR3 DNA follows: TGTGCCAGTAGTATAAAACACAGGGGAGGAAATTCACCCCTCCACTTT. Amino acids: CASSIKHRGGNSPLHF.

The V and J genes are TRBV6-1 and TRBJ2-6; D might be TRBD1 or TRBD2, each matching 5 bases. V was shortened by 4 bases and J by 0 bases, with 10 bases between the two germline ends. The CDR3 is 16 amino acids. From germline, CDR1 is MNHNS and CDR2 SASEGT. The CDR3 DNA reads TGTGCCAGCAGTGCACCAGGGACCTCTGGGGCCAACGTCCTGACTTTC. Translated, it gives CASSAPGTSGANVLTF.

The chain links TRBV7-9 to TRBJ2-2; D possibly corresponds to TRBD2 (6 bases). The V gene's germline CDR1 is SEHNR and CDR2 FQNEAQ (reference sequence). The CDR3 spans 13 residues. The V end was cut by 5 bases, the J end by 8 bases, with 12 bases between. As DNA, the CDR3 is TGTGCCAGCAGCCGACTGGAGGGAGGGGAGCTGTTTTTT. It is translated as CASSRLEGGELFF.